A single sample gave rise to the 13 T cell receptor beta chains below, sequenced in a study of blood T cell repertoires in COVID-19. Here immunoSEQ multiplex PCR was the method, and the copy in TCRdb shows in-frame clones only, minus some. Of about 280,000 clones listed, roughly 90% are singletons. The sample was peripheral blood. The receptors originated from a man aged 40-50 years with acute or convalescent COVID-19.

V gene TRBV6-4 combines with J gene TRBJ2-2; D perhaps matches TRBD1 (6 bases). Germline CDR1 is MRHNA and CDR2 is SNTAGT. The CDR3 contains 13 residues. V gave up 6 bases and J gave up 5 bases, with 10 bases separating them. CDR3 in DNA: TGTGCCAGCAGCATAACAGGGACCGGGGAGCTGTTTTTT. Translated: CASSITGTGELFF.

A word on this clone: Other nucleotide sequences in the sample specify the same CDR3. This chain uses TRBV5-1 with TRBJ1-1; weak D call: TRBD1 (5 bases). V was clipped by 0 bases and J by 5 bases, with 8 bases between them. Germline CDR1 and CDR2: SGHRS and YFSETQ. CDR3 length: 13 amino acids. CDR3 loop: CASSLEGWTEAFF. CDR3 sequence (DNA): TGCGCCAGCAGCTTGGAGGGGTGGACTGAAGCTTTCTTT.

The chain uses TRBV9 and TRBJ2-7, with 7 bases matching TRBD2. V lost 1 base to trimming and J lost 0 bases; unmatched junction nucleotides: 13. CDR1 is SGDLS and CDR2 is YYNGEE in the germline V gene. The CDR3 covers 18 residues. The CDR3 sequence is CASSVRSSSGGGSYEQYF. In DNA form, the CDR3 reads TGTGCCAGCAGCGTAAGGTCCTCCTCTGGCGGGGGCTCCTACGAGCAGTACTTC.

This chain uses TRBV5-6 with TRBJ2-5; unclear D gene. Germline V gene sequence: CDR1 SGHDT, CDR2 YYEEEE. This CDR3 contains 13 residues. Trimming pared 1 base from V and 4 bases from J, leaving 8 bases between. The CDR3 sequence: CASSLLPVETQYF. The CDR3 DNA is TGTGCCAGCAGCTTGCTCCCTGTAGAGACCCAGTACTTC.

J is TRBJ2-3 and V is TRBV2; 8 bases line up with TRBD2. This CDR3 comprises 14 residues. Losses at the gene ends were 7 bases for V and 3 bases for J; bases not matched to a gene: 6. Germline V lookup: CDR1 SNHLY, CDR2 FYNNEI. DNA of the CDR3: TGTGCCAGCACCCGGGGGGGCTGGACAGATACGCAGTATTTT. Protein product: CASTRGGWTDTQYF.

This chain's CDR3 is CASSTGQGSYGYTF. In DNA form, the CDR3 reads TGTGCCAGCAGTACTGGACAGGGCTCCTATGGCTACACCTTC. This chain links TRBV5-6 with TRBJ1-2, with 8 nucleotides matching TRBD1. CDR1 SGHDT and CDR2 YYEEEE come from the germline V gene. The CDR3 loop spans 14 amino acids. The junction had 7 bases not matched to a gene; V was cut back by 5 bases and J by 4 bases.

The chain combines TRBV4-1 with TRBJ2-1; D is unclear. The V end was cut by 4 bases, the J end by 5 bases, with 12 bases between. Germline V gene lookup returns CDR1 MGHRA and CDR2 YSYEKL. CDR3 length: 14 residues. The CDR3 reads CASSPWNRDNEQFF. The DNA of the CDR3 is TGCGCCAGCAGCCCCTGGAACCGGGACAATGAGCAGTTCTTC.

The chain recombines TRBV19 with TRBJ2-1; possible D gene TRBD1, 8 bases. From germline, CDR1 is LNHDA and CDR2 SQIVND (reference sequence). This CDR3 region has 14 residues. V lost 3 bases and J lost 16, with 22 bases in between. CDR3 amino acids: CASSIGGGGQVNFF. The CDR3 nucleotides are TGTGCCAGTAGTATCGGTGGCGGGGGACAGGTTAATTTCTTC.

The chain couples TRBV7-8 to TRBJ2-1; TRBD2 matches at 7 bases. Trimming cost V 6 bases and J 1 base; bases outside gene matches: 6. Germline-derived CDR1 and CDR2 are SGHVS and FQNEAQ. The CDR3 is made up of 15 amino acids. Written as DNA, the CDR3 is TGTGCCAGCAGTCCAAGCGGGGCATCCTACAATGAGCAGTTCTTC. Translation: CASSPSGASYNEQFF.

This clone has a single count. V and J are TRBV29-1 and TRBJ2-6; the D gene is possibly TRBD1 (6 bases). The CDR3 length is 15 residues. V lost 4 bases and J lost 1, with 11 bases in between. Germline CDR1 reads SQVTM; CDR2 reads ANQGSEA. CDR3 bases: TGCAGCGTTGCTGGGGGCGGTTCTGGGGCCAACGTCCTGACTTTC. Its protein product is CSVAGGGSGANVLTF.

The sample holds many counts of this clone. The chain links TRBV5-4 to TRBJ1-2; 11 bases fit TRBD1. CDR1 and CDR2 (germline): SGHNT, YYREEE (reference sequence). The V and J ends lost 2 bases and 5 bases, in that order; junction bases with no gene match: 11. There are 17 residues in the CDR3. CDR3 region: CASSLRDRGYWGYGYTF. In nucleotides, the CDR3 is TGTGCCAGCAGCTTAAGGGACAGGGGGTATTGGGGATATGGCTACACCTTC.

The chain uses TRBV6-5 and TRBJ2-2, with D perhaps TRBD1 (6 bases). In germline, CDR1 is MNHEY, CDR2 SVGAGI. Trimming shortened V by 7 bases and J by 0 bases, and 9 bases separated the two germline ends. The CDR3 length is 14 residues. Written as DNA, the CDR3 is TGTGCCAGCATTAGGACAGCGAACACCGGGGAGCTGTTTTTT. Its translation: CASIRTANTGELFF.

The chain uses TRBV5-1 and TRBJ1-5, with TRBD1 matching 9 bases. V gave up 4 bases and J gave up 6 bases; unmatched junction bases: 8. Germline CDR1 SGHRS, CDR2 YFSETQ. CDR3 length: 15 residues. The CDR3 DNA sequence: TGCGCCAGCAGCCCGGGACAGGGAGGTGGTCAGCCCCAGCATTTT. Encoded protein: CASSPGQGGGQPQHF.